This TCR beta chain was sequenced in a study of T cells in tuberculosis. CDR3 length equals 16 residues. Trimming took 5 bases from V and 0 from J; bases not matched to a gene: 11. Germline lookup yields CDR1 SGHRS and CDR2 YFSETQ. Study-wide results and caveats: Smaller alpha distances in active tuberculosis partly reflected shorter CDR3-alpha lengths. Smaller distances to GMM-specific TCRs suggested their expansion in active tuberculosis.

The time point was: new active TB diagnosis, blood taken before or within 7 days of starting treatment. Generated by immunoSEQ multiplex PCR, the TCRdb table keeps only in-frame clones and is missing some. The sample has 30,000 to 40,000 clones, roughly 94% seen once. As concerns this clone: Its target is unknown.

The origin of this receptor is an adult with tuberculosis. The chain couples TRBV5-1 to TRBJ2-7; TRBD1 aligns across 7 bases. Sequencing used PBMCs, obtained at tuberculosis diagnosis. This CDR3 is CASRPSTGAPSYEQYF. CDR3 sequence (DNA): TGCGCCAGCAGACCCTCTACAGGGGCTCCCTCCTACGAGCAGTACTTC. The whole variable domain, filled in from reference TRBV5-1 and TRBJ2-7, reads KAGVTQTPRYLIKTRGQQVTLSCSPISGHRSVSWYQQTPGQGLQFLFEYFSETQRNKGNFPGRFSGRQFSNSRSEMNVSTLELGDSALYLCASRPSTGAPSYEQYFGPGTRLTVT.